The clone carrying this T cell receptor (beta chain) was seen a single time. One end of the junction varies from germline; a read error may be responsible. This entry belongs to a study of blood T cell repertoires in COVID-19. In the original workflow: Reference gene primer amplification gave estimated nucleated cell counts. Sequenced by immunoSEQ multiplex PCR; TCRdb stores in-frame clones only, minus some. Clonal size and the V and J genes are those of that table, whereas D and trimming came from the DNA. Found here are 200,000 to 250,000 clones, about 83% of them singletons; the top ten hold roughly 1.9%. Looked up from germline, CDR1 is MDHEN and CDR2 is SYDVKM. This CDR3 spans 14 amino acids. Participant-reported clinical history was the basis for cohort assignment.

The source of this sequence is a woman in her fifties or sixties who had recovered from COVID-19. Sequencing was carried out using PBMCs or T cells enriched from blood (not recorded which). This chain joins TRBV28 and TRBJ2-3, with no clear D. The CDR3 DNA reads TGTGCCAGCAGACTATGGAGCTCCACAAATACGCAGTATTTT. This encodes CASRLWSSTNTQYF.